One T cell receptor (beta chain) is described in this entry. The sample is drawn from a study of regulatory T cells in long-lasting Graves disease. Noted time point: newly diagnosed GD, antithyroid drugs for less than 3 months. PBMC-extracted RNA yielded the TCR library. iRepertoire HTBI primers and Arm-PCR of CDR3 regions built TCR beta libraries. TCRdb analysed the multiplex PCR reads with MiXCR anew, one entry per CDR3 protein. Among about 200,000 distinct CDR3 sequences listed, around 20% were seen once. Trimming left V 1 base short and J 5 bases short, with 12 bases between. The CDR3 runs 15 residues. These data are also associated with another study on T cells in Graves' hyperthyroidism and ophthalmopathy. That work adds: Patients having uncontrolled infection, another autoimmune disease, pregnancy or lactation were not included. HTBI primers drove first-round RT-PCR of the TCR CDR3. Stable hyperthyroidism and ophthalmopathy were separated using 13 V-J signatures.

The chain links TRBV12-3 or TRBV12-4 to TRBJ1-3, with unresolved D. The receptor's source is a woman aged 25 to 39 with Graves disease. The sample was peripheral blood mononuclear cells (PBMCs), taken at new diagnosis, from a patient treated with antithyroid drugs. The CDR3 DNA sequence: TGTGCCAGCAGTTTAGGTCGAGGACCTAGAAACACCATATATTTT. It yields the protein CASSLGRGPRNTIYF.